This T cell receptor beta chain emerged from a study of T cells expressing NK-cell markers (dated by TCRdb to between 2020 and 2021). At the level of the whole study: In sorted CD3+CD56+NKG2C+, CD3+CD56+NKG2C- and CD3+CD56-NKG2C+ T-cell subsets from about 8 donors, TCR beta-chain repertoires were profiled. Seven of the eight sequenced donors were HCMV-seropositive and one was HCMV-seronegative. Randomly selected healthy volunteers, three men and five women, were used as the eight sequenced donors. The libraries were sequenced on Illumina HiSeq 2000/2500, MiSeq or NextSeq, producing 2 x 150 bp reads. Broad study findings and their caveats: It remained unclear whether the expanded NKG2C-expressing T cell clones were specific for HCMV antigens. For roughly six donors, the dominant CD3+CD56+NKG2C+ clonotypes were among the top 10 CD8+ clonotypes and accounted for 1.0-7.0% of CD8+ T cells. Those dominant clonotypes were again the most abundant among CD3+CD56-NKG2C+ cells in a few donors, at about 25-65%.

HCMV serostatus was determined by detecting HCMV-specific IgG in serum with a commercial ELISA kit. Ficoll density gradient centrifugation was used to isolate peripheral blood mononuclear cells from blood. The CDR3, from cysteine to phenylalanine, totals 16 residues. No nucleotide data were recorded. CDR1 and CDR2 were assigned from the germline V gene as KGHSH and LQKENI. To note about this clonotype: Its specific antigen is unknown.

TCRdb names Illumina HiSeq 2000 as the instrument used. 5'RACE template switching, by which a universal primer site and unique molecular identifiers were added, was used to make TCR beta cDNA libraries. Priming for cDNA synthesis came from the TCR beta constant segment, and two successive PCR amplification steps followed. Per the original workflow: Reads were demultiplexed and grouped by UMI with MIGEC, and clonotypes were assembled and quantified with MiTCR. To remove erroneous sequences, TCR cDNA sequences were retained only when supported by two or more reads. The tcR package was used for downstream repertoire analysis, with clonotypes matched between fractions based on CDR3 nucleotide sequence plus V segment. Antigen specificity was annotated against VDJdb with VDJmatch, allowing one amino acid substitution in CDR3. The reads were reprocessed in TCRdb, with one entry per CDR3 protein sequence and no accompanying DNA. The V and J calls and clone size are TCRdb's, not the authors'. The sample's table covers more than 400,000 distinct CDR3 sequences. The top ten clonotypes cover less than 7.5% of the sample.

The chain employs TRBV18 and TRBJ2-1; TCRdb gives TRBD2 as the D gene, but with no DNA this cannot be confirmed. The material sequenced was blood T cells: a sorted CD56 or NKG2C T cell subset, CD4+ or CD8+ T cells, or bulk PBMC T cells (not recorded which). This TCR was recovered from a woman aged 18 to 75 in good health. The CDR3 amino acid sequence is: CASSPPSAGEYGKQFF.